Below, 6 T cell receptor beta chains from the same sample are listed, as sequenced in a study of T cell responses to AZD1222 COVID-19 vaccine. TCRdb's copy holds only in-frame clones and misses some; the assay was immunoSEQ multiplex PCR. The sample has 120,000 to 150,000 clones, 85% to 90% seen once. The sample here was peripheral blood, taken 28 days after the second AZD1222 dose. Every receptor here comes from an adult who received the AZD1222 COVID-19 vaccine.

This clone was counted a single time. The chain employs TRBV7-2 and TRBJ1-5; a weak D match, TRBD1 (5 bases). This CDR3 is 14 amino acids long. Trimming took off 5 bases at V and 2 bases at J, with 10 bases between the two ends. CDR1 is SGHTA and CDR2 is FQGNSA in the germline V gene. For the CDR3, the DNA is TGTGCCAGCAGCCCCCAACAGGGCAATCAGCCCCAGCATTTT. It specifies CASSPQQGNQPQHF. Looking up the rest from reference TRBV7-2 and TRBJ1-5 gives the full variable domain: GAGVSQSPSNKVTEKGKDVELRCDPISGHTALYWYRQSLGQGLEFLIYFQGNSAPDKSGLPSDRFSAERTGGSVSTLTIQRTQQEDSAVYLCASSPQQGNQPQHFGDGTRLSIL.

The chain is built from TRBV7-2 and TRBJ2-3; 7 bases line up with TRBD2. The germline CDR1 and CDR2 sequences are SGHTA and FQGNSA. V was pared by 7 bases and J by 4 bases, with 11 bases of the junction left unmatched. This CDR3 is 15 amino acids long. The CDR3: CASNGGGTAADTQYF. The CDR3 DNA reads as TGTGCCAGCAATGGGGGGGGGACTGCGGCAGATACGCAGTATTTT.

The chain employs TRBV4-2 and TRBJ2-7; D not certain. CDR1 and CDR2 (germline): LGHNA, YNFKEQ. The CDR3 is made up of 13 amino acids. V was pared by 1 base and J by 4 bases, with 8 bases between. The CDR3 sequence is CASSQGHRYEQYF. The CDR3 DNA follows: TGTGCCAGCAGCCAAGGACACCGATACGAGCAGTACTTC.

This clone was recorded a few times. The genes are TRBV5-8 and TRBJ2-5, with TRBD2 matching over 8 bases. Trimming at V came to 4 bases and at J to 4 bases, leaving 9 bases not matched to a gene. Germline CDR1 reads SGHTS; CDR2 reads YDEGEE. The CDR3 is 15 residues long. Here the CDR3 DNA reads TGTGCCAGCAGCCCCGGGGGGGGGCTGGGAGAGACCCAGTACTTC. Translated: CASSPGGGLGETQYF.

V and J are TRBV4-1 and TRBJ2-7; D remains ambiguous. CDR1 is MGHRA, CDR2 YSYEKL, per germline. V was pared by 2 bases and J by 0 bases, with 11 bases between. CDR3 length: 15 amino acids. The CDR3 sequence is CASSQSRLSSYEQYF. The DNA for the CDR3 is TGCGCCAGCAGCCAATCCCGTCTCAGCTCCTACGAGCAGTACTTC.

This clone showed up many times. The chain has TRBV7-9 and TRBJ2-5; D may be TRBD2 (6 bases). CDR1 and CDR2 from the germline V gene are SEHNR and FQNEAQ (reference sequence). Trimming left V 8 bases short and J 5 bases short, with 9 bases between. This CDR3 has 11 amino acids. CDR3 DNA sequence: TGTGCCAGCGGACGGGGGGAGACCCAGTACTTC. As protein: CASGRGETQYF.